This T cell receptor beta chain was sequenced in a study of circulating CD8 cells and anti-PD-1 response in melanoma. CDR3 length: 12 residues. The germline V gene has CDR1 MDHEN and CDR2 SYDVKM. About this clonotype: Its antigen is currently unknown.

Findings and limits, study-wide: A small cohort with few responders supplied the baseline and M1 comparisons.

The QIAseq Immune Repertoire TCR panel built the libraries from around 15 ng of total RNA. TCRdb passed the reads through MiXCR, listing each CDR3 protein once. The sample lists some 590 distinct CDR3 sequences; around 10% were seen once. Four subsets defined by PD-1 and/or TIGIT were sorted from live CD3+CD8+TCRalphabeta+ cells. The specimen comprised CD8+ T cells from PBMCs, sampled at baseline or after one month of anti-PD-1 therapy (not recorded which). This rearrangement joins TRBV28 to TRBJ1-2, with 8 bases that match TRBD1. The sequence was obtained from a human donor with melanoma. The CDR3 DNA sequence: TGTGCTCACACAGGGGGTTCGGATGGCTACACCTTC. Its translation is CAHTGGSDGYTF.